These 10 T cell receptor beta chains were all obtained from the same sample, sequenced in a study of tumor-infiltrating lymphocytes in oesophageal squamous cell carcinoma. One entry per CDR3 protein results from TCRdb running MiXCR on the PCR reads. The sample holds some 14,000 distinct CDR3 sequences, 50% seen once. Sequenced sample: esophageal tumor tissue. The source of these receptors is a male donor with esophageal squamous cell carcinoma.

The chain recombines TRBV7-9 with TRBJ2-1; D gene unclear. Deletions cut 2 bases from V and 6 bases from J, with 8 bases between. Germline values: CDR1 SEHNR, CDR2 FQNEAQ (reference sequence). CDR3 size: 13 residues. In DNA, the CDR3 is TGTGCCAGCAGCTTACCTAGTTCCAATGAGCAGTTCTTC. This gives the protein CASSLPSSNEQFF.

The V gene is TRBV28, the J gene TRBJ2-7; 9 positions agree with TRBD2. Near its end, the DNA agrees better with TRBJ2-1, so the J call may be wrong. The CDR3 has 16 amino acids. Germline CDR1 reads MDHEN; CDR2 reads SYDVKM. The CDR3, as DNA: TGTGCCAGCAGTTTAATGACTAGCGGAGCTTACAATGAGCAGTTCTTC. This sequence encodes CASSLMTSGAYNEQFF.

This chain joins TRBV7-3 and TRBJ2-3, with D unclear. The tail of the sequence fits TRBJ1-1 better, so the J call may be wrong. The CDR3 totals 13 residues. The germline CDR1 and CDR2 sequences are SGHTA and FQGTGA. CDR3 bases: TGTGCCAGCAGCTCGGACGGGAACACTGAAGCTTTCTTT. It translates to CASSSDGNTEAFF.

Points on this clonotype: No conserved phenylalanine or tryptophan ends this CDR3, so it is likely a read error. The DNA is omitted, as the CDR3 cannot be located on it reliably, and the CDR3 follows TCRdb's listing. This chain joins TRBV24-1 and TRBJ2-7; TRBD1, as called in the table, went unchecked against the DNA. Germline assignment: CDR1 KGHDR and CDR2 SFDVKD. The CDR3 is 16 residues long, counting both termini. CDR3: CATSDQGRGYGYTFGS.

The rearrangement joins TRBV27 to TRBJ2-2; 11 bases agree with TRBD2. After removal of 7 bases from V and 7 bases from J, the junction contained 8 bases not matched to a gene. This CDR3 is 15 amino acids long. From germline, CDR1 is MNHEY and CDR2 SMNVEV (reference sequence). The CDR3 loop is CASTRLAGGHGELFF. The CDR3 DNA reads TGTGCCAGCACCCGGCTAGCGGGAGGTCACGGGGAGCTGTTTTTT.

This clonotype came up a few times. CDR3 region: CASSQGYTENTGELFF. The CDR3 DNA reads TGCGCCAGCAGCCAAGGCTACACAGAGAACACCGGGGAGCTGTTTTTT. The rearrangement uses TRBV4-1 and TRBJ2-2; D remains unclear. In germline, CDR1 is MGHRA, CDR2 YSYEKL. This CDR3 has 16 amino acids. V was clipped by 1 base and J by 1 base, with 10 bases between them.

The chain is built from TRBV7-2 and TRBJ2-3; TRBD2 matches at 7 bases. Trimming took 1 base from V and 6 from J; bases not matched to a gene: 4. Germline CDR1 reads SGHTA; CDR2 reads FQGNSA. The CDR3 runs 14 residues. This chain's CDR3 is CASSLVRGGDTQYF. CDR3 in DNA: TGTGCCAGCAGCTTAGTTCGGGGAGGGGATACGCAGTATTTT.

The rearrangement joins TRBV2 to TRBJ1-1; tentatively, D is TRBD1 (6 bases). V dropped 6 bases and J dropped 5 bases, with 13 bases sitting between them. The CDR3 is 13 amino acids. The germline gives CDR1 SNHLY, CDR2 FYNNEI. DNA for the CDR3: TGTGCCAGCAGAGACAGGAGGGAGACTGAAGCTTTCTTT. Translated: CASRDRRETEAFF.

Only a few counts were recorded for this clonotype. The CDR3 nucleotides read TGTGCTAGTGGCCCTGGGAGTAGCGGGGGATACAATGAGCAGTTCTTC. As protein: CASGPGSSGGYNEQFF. The chain links TRBV12-5 to TRBJ2-1; 9 bases agree with TRBD2. Germline V gene data show CDR1 as LGHNT and CDR2 as FRNRAP. With 6 bases clipped from V and 4 bases from J, the junction kept 10 bases outside the gene matches. The CDR3 has 16 residues.

The rearrangement joins TRBV7-2 to TRBJ2-1, with 12 bases identical to TRBD2. The CDR3 loop spans 14 amino acids. V trimming: 6 bases; J trimming: 6 bases; junction bases outside the gene matches: 3. Germline CDR1 SGHTA, CDR2 FQGNSA. CDR3 loop: CASRRTSGINEQFF. The CDR3 DNA reads as TGTGCCAGCAGACGGACTAGCGGGATCAATGAGCAGTTCTTC.